The 17 T cell receptor beta chains in this list originate from one sample, sequenced in a study of blood T cell repertoires in COVID-19. Assay used: immunoSEQ multiplex PCR; TCRdb lists only in-frame clones, some missing. The data hold about 180,000 clones, with roughly 87% observed a single time. Material for sequencing was PBMCs or T cells enriched from blood (not recorded which). The source of these receptors is a human donor with acute COVID-19. The donor label of this sample is uncertain.

This chain joins TRBV5-6 and TRBJ1-1, with 8 bases matching TRBD1. V trimming: 3 bases; J trimming: 8 bases; junction bases outside the gene matches: 12. In germline, CDR1 is SGHDT, CDR2 YYEEEE. The CDR3 sequence is 15 residues long. CDR3 residues: CASSSPGQARSEAFF. CDR3 nucleotide sequence: TGTGCCAGCAGCTCCCCGGGACAGGCGCGCTCCGAAGCTTTCTTT.

The chain combines TRBV4-3 with TRBJ2-1; 16 nucleotides match TRBD2. Germline values: CDR1 LGHNA, CDR2 YSLEER. This CDR3 is 16 amino acids long. The V gene end was trimmed by 4 bases and the J gene end by 4 bases; junction bases not matched to a gene: 1. This chain's CDR3 is CASSPGLAGGYNEQFF. The CDR3 DNA sequence: TGCGCCAGCAGCCCGGGACTAGCGGGGGGGTACAATGAGCAGTTCTTC.

This chain uses TRBV6-1 with TRBJ1-1, with D perhaps matching TRBD1 (6 bases). Germline CDR1 and CDR2: MNHNS and SASEGT. This CDR3 is 15 amino acids long. Between the trimmed V and J ends, which lost 1 base and 1 base, there was a span of 10 bases. The CDR3, as DNA: TGTGCCAGCAGTGAAGTTGGGGGGGCGAACACTGAAGCTTTCTTT. It encodes CASSEVGGANTEAFF.

The chain is built from TRBV13 and TRBJ2-7; maybe TRBD1 (6 bases). CDR1 and CDR2 (germline): PRHDT, FYEKMQ (reference sequence). The length of the CDR3 is 15 residues. The ends were cut back, 4 bases at V and 5 bases at J, with 18 bases in the middle. The CDR3 here is CASSSTQTGLDEQYF. The CDR3 nucleotides are TGTGCCAGCAGCTCTACCCAAACAGGGTTGGACGAGCAGTACTTC.

V gene TRBV5-1 combines with J gene TRBJ2-3, with D tentatively TRBD1 (6 bases). V was clipped by 0 bases and J by 6 bases, with 8 bases between them. CDR1 SGHRS and CDR2 YFSETQ come from the germline V gene. This CDR3 is built from 13 residues. The CDR3 loop reads CASSLEGVDTQYF. In DNA, the CDR3 is TGCGCCAGCAGCTTGGAGGGGGTGGATACGCAGTATTTT. Full variable domain (rest looked up from reference TRBV5-1 and TRBJ2-3): KAGVTQTPRYLIKTRGQQVTLSCSPISGHRSVSWYQQTPGQGLQFLFEYFSETQRNKGNFPGRFSGRQFSNSRSEMNVSTLELGDSALYLCASSLEGVDTQYFGPGTRLTVL.

The V gene is TRBV5-6, the J gene TRBJ1-1; TRBD1 aligns across 9 bases. V shed 2 bases and J 4 bases; nucleotides not matched to a gene: 9. The germline gives CDR1 SGHDT, CDR2 YYEEEE. The CDR3 spans 16 residues. CDR3 sequence: CASSFLDRGGSTEAFF. As DNA, the CDR3 is TGTGCCAGCAGCTTCCTGGACAGGGGAGGATCCACTGAAGCTTTCTTT.

This clone appeared a few times. This chain uses TRBV5-4 with TRBJ1-5; D not resolved. This CDR3 comprises 13 residues. V dropped 2 bases and J dropped 3 bases, with 6 bases sitting between them. Germline V gene data show CDR1 as SGHNT and CDR2 as YYREEE (reference sequence). The CDR3 loop is CASSFGPNQPQHF. Written as DNA, the CDR3 is TGTGCCAGCAGCTTTGGCCCCAATCAGCCCCAGCATTTT.

V is TRBV27 and J is TRBJ1-3; D is ambiguous. Germline CDR1 reads MNHEY; CDR2 reads SMNVEV (reference sequence). Between the trimmed V and J ends, which lost 4 bases and 3 bases, there was a span of 16 bases. This CDR3 has 16 amino acids. CDR3 amino acids: CASSSLGQEGGNTIYF. The CDR3 DNA reads TGTGCCAGCAGTTCTCTCGGGCAGGAGGGTGGAAACACCATATATTTT.

This rearrangement joins TRBV30 to TRBJ1-2, with D tentatively TRBD1 (6 bases). The CDR3 contains 15 residues. The V gene lost 3 bases and the J gene lost 2 bases, with 16 bases spanning the gap. In germline, CDR1 is GTSNPN, CDR2 SVGIG (reference sequence). The CDR3 bases are TGTGCCTGGAGCGCCAGGGGCTCCGGAAACTATGGCTACACCTTC. This encodes CAWSARGSGNYGYTF.

V and J are TRBV5-4 and TRBJ1-1; 9 bases agree with TRBD1. J was trimmed by 1 base and V by 4 bases; bases with no gene match: 5. Germline loops: CDR1 SGHNT, CDR2 YYREEE (reference sequence). CDR3 size: 15 residues. The CDR3 is CASSDAGQGNTEAFF. CDR3 in DNA: TGTGCCAGCAGCGATGCGGGACAGGGGAACACTGAAGCTTTCTTT.

The rearrangement links TRBV18 to TRBJ1-1; TRBD1 aligns across 10 bases. V was clipped by 6 bases and J by 0 bases; unmatched bases: 4. The CDR3 is made up of 15 amino acids. Germline CDR1 KGHSH, CDR2 LQKENI. This CDR3 reads CASSVGTGVNTEAFF. As DNA, the CDR3 is TGTGCCAGCTCCGTAGGGACAGGGGTGAACACTGAAGCTTTCTTT.

The chain links TRBV30 to TRBJ2-7; D is perhaps TRBD1 or TRBD2 (5 bases each). This CDR3 region has 11 residues. Between the trimmed V and J ends, which lost 5 bases and 6 bases, there was a span of 11 bases. Germline CDR1 GTSNPN, CDR2 SVGIG (reference sequence). The CDR3 protein is CAWEGNREQYF. In nucleotides, the CDR3 is TGTGCCTGGGAGGGGAATCGCGAGCAGTACTTC.

V is TRBV6-5 and J is TRBJ2-3; maybe TRBD1 (6 bases). V was trimmed by 0 bases and J by 0 bases, leaving 10 bases between them. The germline V gene has CDR1 MNHEY and CDR2 SVGAGI. The CDR3 loop spans 16 amino acids. CDR3 in amino acids: CASSYSRTGSTDTQYF. The CDR3, as DNA: TGTGCCAGCAGTTACTCGAGAACAGGGAGCACAGATACGCAGTATTTT.

This chain links TRBV6-4 with TRBJ2-2, with TRBD1 matching 12 bases. This CDR3 is built from 17 residues. The V gene's germline CDR1 is MRHNA and CDR2 SNTAGT. V shed 10 bases and J 5 bases; nucleotides not matched to a gene: 14. The CDR3 nucleotides read TGTGCCAACCAACCGGGACAGGGGGCTGAGGTGACCGGGGAGCTGTTTTTT. It specifies CANQPGQGAEVTGELFF.

This chain links TRBV5-1 with TRBJ2-3; 8 bases are shared with TRBD2. CDR1 is SGHRS, CDR2 YFSETQ, per germline. V trimming: 7 bases; J trimming: 2 bases; junction bases outside the gene matches: 15. The CDR3 has 17 amino acids. This CDR3 is CASAAAGGLLLTDTQYF. CDR3 DNA sequence: TGCGCCAGCGCGGCGGCGGGGGGCCTTCTTCTCACAGATACGCAGTATTTT.

The rearrangement uses TRBV19 and TRBJ1-6; D unclear. The V and J ends lost 6 bases and 8 bases respectively, with 8 bases between them. Germline V CDR1 and CDR2: LNHDA, SQIVND (reference sequence). This CDR3 comprises 12 residues. CDR3 amino acids: CASRSRDSPLHF. For the CDR3, the DNA is TGTGCCAGTAGGAGCCGAGATTCACCCCTCCACTTT.

The genes are TRBV14 and TRBJ2-6; D possibly corresponds to TRBD1 (5 bases). Per germline, CDR1 SGHDN and CDR2 FVKESK. V gave up 5 bases and J gave up 2 bases, with 7 bases separating them. This CDR3 contains 14 residues. CDR3 in amino acids: CASSLGAGANVLTF. CDR3 in DNA: TGTGCCAGCAGCTTAGGGGCTGGGGCCAACGTCCTGACTTTC. The whole variable domain, remainder taken from reference TRBV14 and TRBJ2-6, is EAGVTQFPSHSVIEKGQTVTLRCDPISGHDNLYWYRRVMGKEIKFLLHFVKESKQDESGMPNNRFLAERTGGTYSTLKVQPAELEDSGVYFCASSLGAGANVLTFGAGSRLTVL.